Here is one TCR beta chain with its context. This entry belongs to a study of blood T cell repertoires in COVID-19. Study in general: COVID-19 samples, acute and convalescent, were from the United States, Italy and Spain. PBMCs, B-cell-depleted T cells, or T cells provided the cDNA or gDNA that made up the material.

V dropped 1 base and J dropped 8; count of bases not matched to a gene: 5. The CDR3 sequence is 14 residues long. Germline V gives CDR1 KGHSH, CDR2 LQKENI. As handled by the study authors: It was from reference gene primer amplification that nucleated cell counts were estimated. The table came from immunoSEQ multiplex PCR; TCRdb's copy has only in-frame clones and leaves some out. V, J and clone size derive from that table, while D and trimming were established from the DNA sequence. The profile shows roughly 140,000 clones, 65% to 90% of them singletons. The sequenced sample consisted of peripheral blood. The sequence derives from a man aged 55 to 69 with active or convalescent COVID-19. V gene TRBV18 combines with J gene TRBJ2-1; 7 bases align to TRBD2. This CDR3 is CASSPRRTSDEQFF. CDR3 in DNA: TGTGCCAGCTCACCACGTCGGACTAGTGATGAGCAGTTCTTC.